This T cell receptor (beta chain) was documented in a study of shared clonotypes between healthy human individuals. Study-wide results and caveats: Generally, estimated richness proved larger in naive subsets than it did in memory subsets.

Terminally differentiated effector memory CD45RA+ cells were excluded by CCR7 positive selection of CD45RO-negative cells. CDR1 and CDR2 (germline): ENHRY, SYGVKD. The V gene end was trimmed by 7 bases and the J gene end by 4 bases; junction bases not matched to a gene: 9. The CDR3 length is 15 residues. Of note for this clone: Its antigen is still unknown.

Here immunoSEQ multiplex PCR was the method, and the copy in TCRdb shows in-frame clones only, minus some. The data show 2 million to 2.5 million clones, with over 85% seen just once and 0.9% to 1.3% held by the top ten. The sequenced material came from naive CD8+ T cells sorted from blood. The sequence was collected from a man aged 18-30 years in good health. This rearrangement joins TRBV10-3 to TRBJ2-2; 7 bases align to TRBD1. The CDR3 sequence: CAITGQESPTGELFF. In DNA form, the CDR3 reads TGTGCCATCACCGGACAGGAGTCCCCCACCGGGGAGCTGTTTTTT.